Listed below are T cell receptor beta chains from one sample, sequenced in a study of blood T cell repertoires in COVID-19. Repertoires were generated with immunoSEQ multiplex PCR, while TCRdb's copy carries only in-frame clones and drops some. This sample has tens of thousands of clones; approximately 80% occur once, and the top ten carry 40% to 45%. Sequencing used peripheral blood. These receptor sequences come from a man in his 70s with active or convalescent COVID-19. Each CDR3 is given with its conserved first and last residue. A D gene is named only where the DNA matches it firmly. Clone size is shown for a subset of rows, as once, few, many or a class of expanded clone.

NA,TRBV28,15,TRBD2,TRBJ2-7,CASSGGTAQDYEQYF,TGTGCCAGCAGCGGGGGGACGGCCCAGGACTACGAGCAGTACTTC
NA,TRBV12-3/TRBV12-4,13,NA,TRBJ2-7,CASSRTDSYEQYF,TGTGCCAGCAGTCGGACAGACTCCTACGAGCAGTACTTC
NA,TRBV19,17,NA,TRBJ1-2,CASSPRGPASSNYGYTF,TGTGCCAGTAGCCCCAGGGGTCCCGCCTCCTCTAACTATGGCTACACCTTC
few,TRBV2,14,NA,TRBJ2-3,CASHQETRGDTQYF,TGTGCCAGCCATCAGGAGACTAGAGGAGATACGCAGTATTTT
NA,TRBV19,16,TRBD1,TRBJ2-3,CASRSPGGGREDTQYF,TGTGCCAGTAGATCCCCAGGGGGTGGAAGGGAAGATACGCAGTATTTT
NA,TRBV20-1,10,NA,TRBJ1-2,CSAFEYGYTF,TGCAGTGCTTTTGAGTATGGCTACACCTTC
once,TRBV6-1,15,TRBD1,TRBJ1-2,CASSERGTGRYGYTF,TGTGCCAGCAGTGAAAGAGGGACAGGACGCTATGGCTACACCTTC
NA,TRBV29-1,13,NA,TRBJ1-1,CSAPDQGFTEAFF,TGCAGCGCTCCCGACCAGGGTTTCACTGAAGCTTTCTTT
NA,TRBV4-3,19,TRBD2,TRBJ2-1,CASSQDYSGRPPLYNEQFF,TGCGCCAGCAGCCAAGATTATAGCGGGAGGCCCCCCCTCTACAATGAGCAGTTCTTC
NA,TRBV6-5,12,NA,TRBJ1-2,CASSYMGDGYTF,TGTGCCAGCAGTTACATGGGAGATGGCTACACCTTC
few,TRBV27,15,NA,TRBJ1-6,CASSLYPPGGSPLHF,TGTGCCAGCAGTTTATATCCCCCGGGCGGGTCACCCCTCCACTTT
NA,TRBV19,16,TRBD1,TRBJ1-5,CASSIIGQGAWQPQHF,TGTGCCAGTAGTATAATAGGCCAGGGGGCATGGCAGCCCCAGCATTTT
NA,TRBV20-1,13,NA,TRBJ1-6,CSASPGKNSPLHF,TGCAGTGCTAGTCCAGGGAAGAATTCACCCCTCCACTTT
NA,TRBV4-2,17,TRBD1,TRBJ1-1,CASSQGRQGPSNTEAFF,TGTGCCAGCAGCCAAGGAAGACAGGGGCCCTCGAACACTGAAGCTTTCTTT
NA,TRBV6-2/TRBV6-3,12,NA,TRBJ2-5,CASSYSRETQYF,TGTGCCAGCAGTTACTCGCGAGAGACCCAGTACTTC
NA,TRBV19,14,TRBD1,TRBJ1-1,CASSTRQGGTEAFF,TGTGCCAGTAGTACAAGACAGGGTGGCACTGAAGCTTTCTTT
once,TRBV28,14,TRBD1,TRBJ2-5,CASSLKQGGETQYF,TGTGCCAGCAGTTTAAAACAGGGGGGCGAGACCCAGTACTTC
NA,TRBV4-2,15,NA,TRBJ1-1,CASSQDRGVVTEAFF,TGTGCCAGCAGCCAAGATCGGGGGGTTGTCACTGAAGCTTTCTTT
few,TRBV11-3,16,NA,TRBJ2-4,CASSPRDKRGKNIQYF,TGTGCCAGCAGCCCCAGGGACAAAAGGGGCAAAAACATTCAGTACTTC
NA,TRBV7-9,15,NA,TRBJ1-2,CASSLDWDTKYGYTF,TGTGCCAGCAGCTTAGATTGGGACACGAAGTATGGCTACACCTTC
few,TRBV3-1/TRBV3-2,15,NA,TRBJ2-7,CASSQTGRNSYEQYF,TGTGCCAGCAGCCAAACAGGACGGAATTCCTACGAGCAGTACTTC
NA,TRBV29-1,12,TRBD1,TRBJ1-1,CSGSGGRTEAFF,TGCAGCGGATCAGGGGGCCGGACTGAAGCTTTCTTT
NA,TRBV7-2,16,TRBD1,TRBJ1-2,CASSLNPGQGRYGYTF,TGTGCCAGCAGCTTAAATCCGGGACAGGGGCGCTATGGCTACACCTTC
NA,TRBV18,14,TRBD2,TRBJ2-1,CASSPSGRDNEQFF,TGTGCCAGCTCACCAAGCGGGAGAGACAATGAGCAGTTCTTC
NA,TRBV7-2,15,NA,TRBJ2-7,CASSLVSGSIDEQYF,TGTGCCAGCAGCTTAGTCTCCGGGAGTATCGACGAGCAGTACTTC
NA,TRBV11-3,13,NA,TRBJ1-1,CASSVTVNTEAFF,TGTGCCAGCAGCGTCACAGTGAACACTGAAGCTTTCTTT
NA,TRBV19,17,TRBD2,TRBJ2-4,CASSPWTSGGPGNIQYF,TGTGCCAGTAGTCCTTGGACTAGCGGGGGCCCAGGGAACATTCAGTACTTC
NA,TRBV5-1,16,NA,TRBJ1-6,CASSSDSMGMGSPLHF,TGCGCCAGCAGCTCAGACAGTATGGGGATGGGTTCACCCCTCCACTTT
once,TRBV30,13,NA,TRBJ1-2,CAWRIGGAVGYTF,TGTGCCTGGAGAATAGGAGGGGCCGTTGGCTACACCTTC
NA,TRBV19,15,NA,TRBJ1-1,CASSIVGQKNTEAFF,TGTGCCAGTAGTATTGTAGGACAGAAGAACACTGAAGCTTTCTTT
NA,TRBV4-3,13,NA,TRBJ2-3,CASSQVLADTQYF,TGCGCCAGCAGCCAAGTACTAGCAGATACGCAGTATTTT
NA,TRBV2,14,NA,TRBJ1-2,CASSEGAYRPGYTF,TGTGCCAGCAGTGAGGGGGCGTACAGGCCTGGCTACACCTTC
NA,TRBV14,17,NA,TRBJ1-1,CASSHYGGATLNTEAFF,TGTGCCAGCAGCCACTACGGGGGAGCGACTTTGAACACTGAAGCTTTCTTT
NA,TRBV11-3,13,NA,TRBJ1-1,CASSLEARGEAFF,TGTGCCAGCAGCTTAGAAGCCAGGGGTGAAGCTTTCTTT
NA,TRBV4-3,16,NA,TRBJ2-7,CASSQDWAGLVDEQYF,TGCGCCAGCAGCCAAGATTGGGCAGGGTTGGTGGACGAGCAGTACTTC
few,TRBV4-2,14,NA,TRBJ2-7,CASSQVHSYYEQYF,TGTGCCAGCAGCCAAGTTCACAGTTATTACGAGCAGTACTTC
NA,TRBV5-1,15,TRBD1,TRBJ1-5,CASSLEGTGNQPQHF,TGCGCCAGCAGCTTGGAAGGGACAGGGAATCAGCCCCAGCATTTT
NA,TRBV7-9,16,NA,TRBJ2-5,CASSPGAGALKETQYF,TGTGCCAGCAGCCCCGGGGCGGGGGCCCTAAAAGAGACCCAGTACTTC
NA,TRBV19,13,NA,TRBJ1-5,CASSTPPDQPQHF,TGTGCCAGTAGTACCCCCCCAGATCAGCCCCAGCATTTT
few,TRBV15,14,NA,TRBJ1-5,CATSRDGSDQPQHF,TGTGCCACCAGCAGAGACGGCAGCGATCAGCCCCAGCATTTT
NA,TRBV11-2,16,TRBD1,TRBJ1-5,CASSPGAQGQNQPQHF,TGTGCCAGCAGTCCTGGGGCACAGGGGCAAAATCAGCCCCAGCATTTT
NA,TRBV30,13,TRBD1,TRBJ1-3,CALDRGSGNTIYF,TGTGCCTTAGACAGGGGTTCAGGAAACACCATATATTTT
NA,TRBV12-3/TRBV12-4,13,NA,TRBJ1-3,CASSLTTGNTIYF,TGTGCCAGCAGTCTCACTACTGGAAACACCATATATTTT
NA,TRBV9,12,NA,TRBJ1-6,CASSVIGGPLHF,TGTGCCAGCAGCGTTATCGGGGGACCCCTCCACTTT
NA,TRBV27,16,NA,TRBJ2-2,CASRGGGRPNTGELFF,TGTGCCAGCCGAGGGGGGGGCCGACCGAACACCGGGGAGCTGTTTTTT
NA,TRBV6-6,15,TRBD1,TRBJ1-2,CASSTTGDRAGGYTF,TGTGCCAGCAGTACCACCGGGGACAGGGCCGGTGGCTACACCTTC
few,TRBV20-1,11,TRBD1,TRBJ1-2,CSARDSYGYTF,TGCAGTGCTCGGGACAGCTATGGCTACACCTTC
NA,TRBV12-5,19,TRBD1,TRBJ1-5,CASGLINLTGTGPDQPQHF,TGTGCTAGTGGTTTGATCAACCTAACCGGGACAGGGCCGGATCAGCCCCAGCATTTT
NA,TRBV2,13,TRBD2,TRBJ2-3,CASGLAGRDTQYF,TGTGCCAGCGGACTAGCGGGGAGAGATACGCAGTATTTT
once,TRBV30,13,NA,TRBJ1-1,CAWSVSLGAEAFF,TGTGCCTGGAGTGTCAGCCTGGGAGCTGAAGCTTTCTTT
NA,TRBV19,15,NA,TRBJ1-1,CASRPWAPTDTEAFF,TGTGCCAGTAGGCCTTGGGCTCCTACGGACACTGAAGCTTTCTTT
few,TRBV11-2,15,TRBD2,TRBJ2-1,CASRSSGGAMNEQFF,TGTGCCAGCAGATCTAGCGGGGGGGCTATGAATGAGCAGTTCTTC
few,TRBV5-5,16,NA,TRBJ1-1,CASSYLRETKNTEAFF,TGTGCCAGCAGCTACCTCCGGGAGACAAAAAACACTGAAGCTTTCTTT
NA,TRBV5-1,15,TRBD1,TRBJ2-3,CASSFKGAGTDTQYF,TGCGCCAGCAGCTTTAAGGGGGCCGGCACAGATACGCAGTATTTT
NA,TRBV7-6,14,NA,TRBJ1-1,CASSLNQGDTEAFF,TGTGCCAGCAGCTTAAATCAAGGAGACACTGAAGCTTTCTTT